The 23 T cell receptor beta chains listed next were all sequenced from one sample in a study of technical replicates of blood from a few donors. The table came from immunoSEQ multiplex PCR; TCRdb's copy has only in-frame clones and leaves some out. The table records 60,000 to 85,000 clones, 94% of them present only once. The source material was T cells isolated from PBMCs. The receptors originated from a human donor in good health.

The V and J genes are TRBV6-5 and TRBJ1-5; D gene ambiguous. CDR1 and CDR2 from the germline V gene are MNHEY and SVGAGI. The CDR3 is made up of 13 amino acids. Trimming removed 3 bases at V and 0 bases at J, with 3 bases between. The CDR3 protein is CASSYHSNQPQHF. The CDR3 bases are TGTGCCAGCAGTTATCATAGCAATCAGCCCCAGCATTTT.

The V call is TRBV19, the J call TRBJ2-2, with no clear D. Germline values: CDR1 LNHDA, CDR2 SQIVND (reference sequence). CDR3 length: 14 amino acids. V was shortened by 7 bases and J by 0 bases, with 9 bases between the two germline ends. The chain's CDR3 is CASIETANTGELFF. DNA of the CDR3: TGTGCCAGTATCGAAACGGCGAACACCGGGGAGCTGTTTTTT. Using reference TRBV19 and TRBJ2-2 for the parts outside the CDR3, the full variable domain is DGGITQSPKYLFRKEGQNVTLSCEQNLNHDAMYWYRQDPGQGLRLIYYSQIVNDFQKGDIAEGYSVSREKKESFPLTVTSAQKNPTAFYLCASIETANTGELFFGEGSRLTVL.

V usage is TRBV15 and J usage is TRBJ2-3; no reliable D call. The V and J ends lost 1 base and 5 bases respectively, with 13 bases between them. The CDR3 is 15 amino acids. Germline V gene lookup returns CDR1 LNHNV and CDR2 YYDKDF (reference sequence). CDR3 nucleotide sequence: TGTGCCACCAGCAGAGCTAGAGCAGTTCAAGATACGCAGTATTTT. Its protein product is CATSRARAVQDTQYF. The complete variable domain, with remaining parts taken from reference TRBV15 and TRBJ2-3, reads DAMVIQNPRYQVTQFGKPVTLSCSQTLNHNVMYWYQQKSSQAPKLLFHYYDKDFNNEADTPDNFQSRRPNTSFCFLDIRSPGLGDTAMYLCATSRARAVQDTQYFGPGTRLTVL.

The chain recombines TRBV5-1 with TRBJ2-2; TRBD2 matches at 15 bases. The CDR3 contains 18 residues. V dropped 4 bases and J dropped 1; count of bases not matched to a gene: 5. Per the germline V gene, CDR1 is SGHRS and CDR2 is YFSETQ. The CDR3 region is CASSPGLAGGWNTGELFF. The CDR3 coding sequence is TGCGCCAGCAGCCCGGGACTAGCGGGAGGTTGGAACACCGGGGAGCTGTTTTTT.

The chain employs TRBV5-4 and TRBJ2-1; 8 positions agree with TRBD2. The germline V gene encodes CDR1 SGHNT and CDR2 YYREEE (reference sequence). The CDR3 contains 15 residues. After removal of 1 base from V and 0 bases from J, the junction contained 0 bases not matched to a gene. The CDR3 DNA reads TGTGCCAGCAGCTTGACTAGCGGCTCCTACAATGAGCAGTTCTTC. Encoded protein: CASSLTSGSYNEQFF.

The CDR3 loop is CSVEGGLGSQFF. The CDR3 DNA reads as TGCAGCGTTGAAGGGGGACTCGGGAGCCAGTTCTTC. The chain is built from TRBV29-1 and TRBJ2-1, with D perhaps TRBD2 (6 bases). CDR3 length: 12 amino acids. V was shortened by 1 base and J by 13 bases, with 14 bases between the two germline ends. Germline CDR1 and CDR2: SQVTM and ANQGSEA.

The genes are TRBV9 and TRBJ2-1; 8 nucleotides agree with TRBD2. The CDR3 runs 14 residues. In germline, CDR1 is SGDLS, CDR2 YYNGEE. The junction had 3 bases not matched to a gene; V was cut back by 4 bases and J by 3 bases. The CDR3 loop reads CASSSGGIYNEQFF. Written as DNA, the CDR3 is TGTGCCAGCAGCTCGGGGGGGATCTACAATGAGCAGTTCTTC.

The chain employs TRBV30 and TRBJ2-3, with 8 bases matching TRBD2. The J segment lost 6 bases and the V segment lost 0 bases, leaving 11 bases of the junction unmatched. From germline, CDR1 is GTSNPN and CDR2 SVGIG (reference sequence). The CDR3 is 16 amino acids. DNA of the CDR3: TGTGCCTGGAGTGTAAGGGGCGGGAGGTCTGGGGATACGCAGTATTTT. It is translated as CAWSVRGGRSGDTQYF.

The chain carries TRBV27 and TRBJ2-3, with 9 nucleotides matching TRBD2. Germline values: CDR1 MNHEY, CDR2 SMNVEV (reference sequence). Trimming at V came to 3 bases and at J to 6 bases, leaving 10 bases not matched to a gene. The CDR3 extends over 16 amino acids. The CDR3 DNA follows: TGTGCCAGCAGTTTGAGGGGCGGGAGGGTATCGGATACGCAGTATTTT. Translating it yields CASSLRGGRVSDTQYF.

This clone was counted between two and nine times. V and J are TRBV30 and TRBJ1-5, with D unclear. The germline gives CDR1 GTSNPN, CDR2 SVGIG (reference sequence). This CDR3 is 14 amino acids long. V lost 2 bases and J 5 bases, leaving 13 bases between the germline ends. The CDR3 DNA reads as TGTGCCTGGAGTACTGGAGTAGGTGATCAGCCCCAGCATTTT. Its protein is CAWSTGVGDQPQHF.

The gene calls are TRBV5-6 and TRBJ2-7, with 9 positions matching TRBD1. The CDR3 runs to 14 residues. Germline V CDR1 and CDR2: SGHDT, YYEEEE. V gave up 0 bases and J gave up 3 bases; unmatched junction bases: 1. The CDR3 sequence: CASSLGGQGYEQYF. In DNA, the CDR3 is TGTGCCAGCAGCTTGGGGGGACAGGGCTACGAGCAGTACTTC.

Turning to this clone: Additional DNA sequences in this sample encode the identical CDR3. The chain has TRBV11-3 and TRBJ2-5; D is possibly TRBD1 (5 bases). Trimming shortened V by 6 bases and J by 1 base, and 9 bases separated the two germline ends. Germline assignment: CDR1 SGHNT and CDR2 YENEEA. There are 13 residues in the CDR3. CDR3 region: CASSPDSQETQYF. The CDR3 DNA sequence: TGTGCCAGCAGTCCTGACAGCCAAGAGACCCAGTACTTC.

The V gene is TRBV7-9, the J gene TRBJ1-1, with a possible D match to TRBD1 (5 bases). Trimming took off 5 bases at V and 7 bases at J, with 17 bases between the two ends. CDR3 length equals 14 residues. CDR1 is SEHNR and CDR2 is FQNEAQ in the germline V gene (reference sequence). CDR3 protein: CASSPTVRVFEAFF. The CDR3 nucleotides are TGTGCCAGCAGCCCGACAGTACGCGTATTTGAAGCTTTCTTT.

This chain links TRBV7-3 with TRBJ1-1; 7 nucleotides line up with TRBD1. In germline, CDR1 is SGHTA, CDR2 FQGTGA. V was clipped by 4 bases and J by 0 bases; unmatched bases: 5. The CDR3 consists of 15 residues. The CDR3 loop is CASSSEGQLNTEAFF. The CDR3, as DNA: TGTGCCAGCAGCTCCGAGGGACAGTTGAACACTGAAGCTTTCTTT.

This clone has only one observation. The chain has TRBV6-1 and TRBJ2-5; 9 positions agree with TRBD2. The length of the CDR3 is 14 residues. V lost 6 bases to trimming and J lost 4 bases; unmatched junction nucleotides: 6. Looked up from germline, CDR1 is MNHNS and CDR2 is SASEGT. The CDR3 reads CASSRGLAIETQYF. CDR3 sequence (DNA): TGTGCCAGCAGCCGGGGACTAGCTATAGAGACCCAGTACTTC.

This clone was detected only once. Other DNA variants within this sample encode the same CDR3. V gene TRBV7-9 combines with J gene TRBJ2-1; D perhaps matches TRBD2 (6 bases). The CDR3 totals 12 residues. Between the trimmed V and J ends, which lost 6 bases and 6 bases, there was a span of 9 bases. Germline CDR1 is SEHNR and CDR2 is FQNEAQ (reference sequence). CDR3 protein: CASSLGLNEQFF. The CDR3 coding sequence is TGTGCCAGCAGTTTGGGACTCAATGAGCAGTTCTTC.

The chain couples TRBV11-3 to TRBJ2-1; weak D call: TRBD2 (5 bases). V shed 5 bases and J shed 5 bases, with 16 bases lying between them. CDR3 size: 15 residues. Looked up from germline, CDR1 is SGHNT and CDR2 is YENEEA. For the CDR3, the DNA is TGTGCCAGCAGCCTAAACGGGGAGCGTCACAATGAGCAGTTCTTC. This codes for CASSLNGERHNEQFF.

The chain has TRBV6-6 and TRBJ2-3, with 9 bases matching TRBD2. CDR1 is MNHNY and CDR2 is SVGAGI in the germline V gene (reference sequence). This CDR3 region has 14 residues. With 4 bases clipped from V and 1 base from J, the junction kept 0 bases outside the gene matches. The CDR3 DNA reads TGTGCCAGCAGTTTAGCGGGAGGCACAGATACGCAGTATTTT. It translates to CASSLAGGTDTQYF.

The rearrangement joins TRBV9 to TRBJ2-4, with TRBD2 matching 8 bases. Germline CDR1 SGDLS, CDR2 YYNGEE. CDR3 size: 15 residues. The junction had 5 bases not matched to a gene; V was cut back by 3 bases and J by 3 bases. The CDR3 DNA is TGTGCCAGCAGCGCCCCGGGAGGGGTCAAAAACATTCAGTACTTC. Encoded protein: CASSAPGGVKNIQYF.

The rearrangement joins TRBV4-1 to TRBJ2-6; D gene ambiguous. In germline, CDR1 is MGHRA, CDR2 YSYEKL. V gave up 1 base and J gave up 1 base, with 5 bases separating them. The CDR3 sequence is 15 residues long. The CDR3 here is CASSQGESGANVLTF. The CDR3 DNA reads as TGCGCCAGCAGCCAAGGAGAATCTGGGGCCAACGTCCTGACTTTC.

This clone was observed a handful of times. A read error may produce the germline difference seen at one junction end. The rearrangement joins TRBV7-7 to TRBJ1-1, with unresolved D. The CDR3 is 13 residues long. Germline V gene data show CDR1 as SSHAT and CDR2 as FNYEAQ (reference sequence). The chain's CDR3 is CASSLDRGTEAFF. In nucleotides, the CDR3 is TGTGCTAGCAGCTTAGACCGGGGAACTGAAGCTTTCTTT.

V is TRBV6-5 and J is TRBJ2-3; D is possibly TRBD2 (5 bases). Germline loops: CDR1 MNHEY, CDR2 SVGAGI. The V gene lost 0 bases and the J gene lost 1 base, with 8 bases spanning the gap. CDR3 length: 15 residues. The CDR3 nucleotides read TGTGCCAGCAGTTACTCGCTAGCTGGCACAGATACGCAGTATTTT. Protein product: CASSYSLAGTDTQYF.

V and J are TRBV9 and TRBJ1-4, with D maybe TRBD1 (5 bases). The ends were cut back, 1 base at V and 0 bases at J, with 10 bases in the middle. The CDR3 covers 16 residues. Per the germline V gene, CDR1 is SGDLS and CDR2 is YYNGEE. This chain's CDR3 is CASSVLSQATNEKLFF. The CDR3 nucleotides are TGTGCCAGCAGCGTATTATCACAGGCAACTAATGAAAAACTGTTTTTT. Using reference TRBV9 and TRBJ1-4 for the parts outside the CDR3, the full variable domain is DSGVTQTPKHLITATGQRVTLRCSPRSGDLSVYWYQQSLDQGLQFLIQYYNGEERAKGNILERFSAQQFPDLHSELNLSSLELGDSALYFCASSVLSQATNEKLFFGSGTQLSVL.